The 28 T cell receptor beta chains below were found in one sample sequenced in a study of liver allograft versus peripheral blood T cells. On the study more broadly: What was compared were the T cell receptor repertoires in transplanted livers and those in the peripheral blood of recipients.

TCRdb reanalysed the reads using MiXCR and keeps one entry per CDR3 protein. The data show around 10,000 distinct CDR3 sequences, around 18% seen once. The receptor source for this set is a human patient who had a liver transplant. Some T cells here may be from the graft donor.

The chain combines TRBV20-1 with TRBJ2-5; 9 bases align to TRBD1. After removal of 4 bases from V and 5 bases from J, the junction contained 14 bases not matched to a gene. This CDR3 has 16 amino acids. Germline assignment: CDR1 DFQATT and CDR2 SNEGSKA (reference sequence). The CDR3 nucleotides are TGCAGTGCTAAGGACTTAACAGGGGGCGCGGGGGAGACCCAGTACTTC. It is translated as CSAKDLTGGAGETQYF.

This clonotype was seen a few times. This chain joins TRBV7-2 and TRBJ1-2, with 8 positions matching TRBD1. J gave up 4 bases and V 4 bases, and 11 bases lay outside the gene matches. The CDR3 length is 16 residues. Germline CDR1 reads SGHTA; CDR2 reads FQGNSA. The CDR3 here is CASSSGQGAYGYGYTF. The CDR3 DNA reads TGTGCCAGCAGCTCAGGCCAGGGGGCTTACGGCTATGGCTACACCTTC.

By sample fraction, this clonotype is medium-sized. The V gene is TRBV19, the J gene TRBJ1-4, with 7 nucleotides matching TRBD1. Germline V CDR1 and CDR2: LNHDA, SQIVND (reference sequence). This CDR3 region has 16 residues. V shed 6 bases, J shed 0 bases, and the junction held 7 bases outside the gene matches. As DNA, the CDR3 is TGTGCCAGTAGACCGGGACAGCTAGCAACTAATGAAAAACTGTTTTTT. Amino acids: CASRPGQLATNEKLFF.

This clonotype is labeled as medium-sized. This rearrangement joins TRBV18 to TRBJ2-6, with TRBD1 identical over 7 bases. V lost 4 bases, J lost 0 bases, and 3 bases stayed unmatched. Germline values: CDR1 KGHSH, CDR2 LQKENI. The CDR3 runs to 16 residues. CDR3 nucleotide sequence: TGTGCCAGCTCACTTGACAGGGTCTCTGGGGCCAACGTCCTGACTTTC. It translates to CASSLDRVSGANVLTF.

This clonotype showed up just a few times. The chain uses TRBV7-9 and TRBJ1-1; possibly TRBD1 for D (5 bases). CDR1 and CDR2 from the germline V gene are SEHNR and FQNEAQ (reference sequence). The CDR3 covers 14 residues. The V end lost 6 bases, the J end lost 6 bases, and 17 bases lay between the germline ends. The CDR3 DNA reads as TGTGCCAGCAGTCCGCAGTCGGGGACCGCTGAAGCTTTCTTT. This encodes CASSPQSGTAEAFF.

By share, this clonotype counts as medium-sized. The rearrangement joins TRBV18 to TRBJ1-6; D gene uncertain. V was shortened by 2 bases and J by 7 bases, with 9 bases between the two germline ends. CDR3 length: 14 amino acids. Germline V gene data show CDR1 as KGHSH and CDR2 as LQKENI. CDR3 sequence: CASSPGPGNSPLHF. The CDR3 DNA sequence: TGTGCCAGCTCACCAGGGCCGGGGAATTCACCCCTCCACTTT.

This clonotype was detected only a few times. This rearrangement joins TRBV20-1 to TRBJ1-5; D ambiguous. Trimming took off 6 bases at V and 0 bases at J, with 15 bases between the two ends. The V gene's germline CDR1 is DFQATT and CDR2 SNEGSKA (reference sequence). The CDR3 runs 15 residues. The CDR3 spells CSARRELYSNQPQHF. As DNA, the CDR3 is TGCAGTGCGAGGAGGGAGCTTTATAGCAATCAGCCCCAGCATTTT.

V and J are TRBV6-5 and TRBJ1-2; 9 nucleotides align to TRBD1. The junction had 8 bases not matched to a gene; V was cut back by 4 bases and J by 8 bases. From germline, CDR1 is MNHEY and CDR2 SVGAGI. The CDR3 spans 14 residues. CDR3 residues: CASSSPQGAGGYTF. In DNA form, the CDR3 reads TGTGCCAGCAGTTCGCCACAGGGGGCTGGGGGCTACACCTTC.

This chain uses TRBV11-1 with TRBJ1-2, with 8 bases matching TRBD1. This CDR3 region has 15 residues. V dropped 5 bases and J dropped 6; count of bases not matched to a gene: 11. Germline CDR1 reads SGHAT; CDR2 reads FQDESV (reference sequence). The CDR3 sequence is CASSPFRQGLNGYTF. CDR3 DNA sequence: TGTGCCAGCAGCCCTTTCCGACAGGGGTTAAATGGCTACACCTTC.

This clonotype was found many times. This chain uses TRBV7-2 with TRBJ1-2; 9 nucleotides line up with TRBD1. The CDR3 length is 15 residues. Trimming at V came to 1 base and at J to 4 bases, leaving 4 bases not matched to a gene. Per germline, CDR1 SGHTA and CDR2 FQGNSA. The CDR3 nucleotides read TGTGCCAGCAGCTTAGAAGGGACAGGGATCTATGGCTACACCTTC. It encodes CASSLEGTGIYGYTF.

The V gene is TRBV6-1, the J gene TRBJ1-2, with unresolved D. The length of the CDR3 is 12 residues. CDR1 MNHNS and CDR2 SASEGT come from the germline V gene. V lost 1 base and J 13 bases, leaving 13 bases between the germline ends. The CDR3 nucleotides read TGTGCCAGCAGTGAAGAAGGGAGGGCCTGCACCTTC. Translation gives CASSEEGRACTF.

Here the CDR3 reads CASSPGGSTTGELFF. CDR3 in DNA: TGTGCCAGCAGCCCGGGTGGGAGCACCACCGGGGAGCTGTTTTTT. V is TRBV11-1 and J is TRBJ2-2, with TRBD2 as a possible D gene (5 bases). The V end lost 5 bases, the J end lost 4 bases, and 14 bases lay between the germline ends. Per germline, CDR1 SGHAT and CDR2 FQDESV (reference sequence). The CDR3 covers 15 residues.

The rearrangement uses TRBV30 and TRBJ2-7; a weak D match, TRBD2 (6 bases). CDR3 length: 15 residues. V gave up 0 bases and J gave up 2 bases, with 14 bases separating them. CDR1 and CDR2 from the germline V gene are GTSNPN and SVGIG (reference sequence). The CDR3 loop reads CAWSVRGTGAYEQYF. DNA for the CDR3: TGTGCCTGGAGTGTACGGGGGACTGGGGCCTACGAGCAGTACTTC.

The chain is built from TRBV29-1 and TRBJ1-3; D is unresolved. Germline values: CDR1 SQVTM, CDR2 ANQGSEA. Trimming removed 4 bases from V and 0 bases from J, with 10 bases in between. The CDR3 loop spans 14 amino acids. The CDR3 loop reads CSVGAGASGNTIYF. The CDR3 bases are TGCAGCGTTGGGGCAGGAGCCTCTGGAAACACCATATATTTT.

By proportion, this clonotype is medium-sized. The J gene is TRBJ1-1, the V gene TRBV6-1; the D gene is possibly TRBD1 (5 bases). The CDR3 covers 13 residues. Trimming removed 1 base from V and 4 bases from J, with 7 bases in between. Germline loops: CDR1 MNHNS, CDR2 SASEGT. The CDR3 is CASSEGGGTEAFF. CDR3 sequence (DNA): TGTGCCAGCAGTGAAGGGGGGGGCACTGAAGCTTTCTTT.

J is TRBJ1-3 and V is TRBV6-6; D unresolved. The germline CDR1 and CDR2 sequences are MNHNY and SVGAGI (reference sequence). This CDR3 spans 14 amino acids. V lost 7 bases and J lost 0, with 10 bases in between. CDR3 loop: CASNGVLSGNTIYF. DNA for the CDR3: TGTGCCAGCAACGGGGTTCTCTCTGGAAACACCATATATTTT.

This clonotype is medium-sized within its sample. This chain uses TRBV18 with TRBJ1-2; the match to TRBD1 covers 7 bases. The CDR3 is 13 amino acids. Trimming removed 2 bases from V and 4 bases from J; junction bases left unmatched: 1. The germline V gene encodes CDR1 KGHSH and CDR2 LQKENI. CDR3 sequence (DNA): TGTGCCAGCTCACCAGACAGGGCCTATGGCTACACCTTC. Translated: CASSPDRAYGYTF. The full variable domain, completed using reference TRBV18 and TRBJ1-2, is NAGVMQNPRHLVRRRGQEARLRCSPMKGHSHVYWYRQLPEEGLKFMVYLQKENIIDESGMPKERFSAEFPKEGPSILRIQQVVRGDSAAYFCASSPDRAYGYTFGSGTRLTVV.

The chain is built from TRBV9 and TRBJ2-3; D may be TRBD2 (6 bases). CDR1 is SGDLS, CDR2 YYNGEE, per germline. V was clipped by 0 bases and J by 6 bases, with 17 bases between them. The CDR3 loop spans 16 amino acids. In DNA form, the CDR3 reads TGTGCCAGCAGCGTAGTGGGCGGTGCGGAGGGGGATACGCAGTATTTT. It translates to CASSVVGGAEGDTQYF.

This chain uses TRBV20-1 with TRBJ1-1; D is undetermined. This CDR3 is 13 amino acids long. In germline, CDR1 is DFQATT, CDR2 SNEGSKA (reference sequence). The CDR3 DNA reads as TGCATCCCTCGAGGGCAGAAGAACACTGAAGCTTTCTTT. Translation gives CIPRGQKNTEAFF.

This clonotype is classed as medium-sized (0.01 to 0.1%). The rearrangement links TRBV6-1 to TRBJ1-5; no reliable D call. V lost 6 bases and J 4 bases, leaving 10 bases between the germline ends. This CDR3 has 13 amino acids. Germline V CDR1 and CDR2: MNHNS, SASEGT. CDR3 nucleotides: TGTGCCAGCAGGGGCGGACTAAATCAGCCCCAGCATTTT. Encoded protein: CASRGGLNQPQHF.

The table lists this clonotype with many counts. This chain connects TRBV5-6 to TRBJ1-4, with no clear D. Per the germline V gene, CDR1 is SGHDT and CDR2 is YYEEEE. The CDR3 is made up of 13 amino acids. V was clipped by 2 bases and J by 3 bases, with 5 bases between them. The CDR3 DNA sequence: TGTGCCAGCAGCTTTAGGGCTAATGAAAAACTGTTTTTT. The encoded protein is CASSFRANEKLFF.

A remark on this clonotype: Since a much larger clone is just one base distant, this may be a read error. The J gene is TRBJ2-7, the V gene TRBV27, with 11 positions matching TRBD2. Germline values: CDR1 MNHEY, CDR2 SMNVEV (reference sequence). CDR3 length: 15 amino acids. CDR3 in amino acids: CASIYGTSGYYDQYF. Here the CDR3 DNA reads TGTGCCAGCATCTACGGGACTAGCGGTTACTACGACCAGTACTTC.

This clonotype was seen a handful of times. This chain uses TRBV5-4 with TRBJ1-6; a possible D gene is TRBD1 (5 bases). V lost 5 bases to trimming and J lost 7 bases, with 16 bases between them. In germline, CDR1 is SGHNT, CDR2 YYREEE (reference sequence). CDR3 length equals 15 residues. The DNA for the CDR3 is TGTGCCAGCAGTCCGGGGGTAGGGGAGAATTCACCCCTCCACTTT. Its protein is CASSPGVGENSPLHF.

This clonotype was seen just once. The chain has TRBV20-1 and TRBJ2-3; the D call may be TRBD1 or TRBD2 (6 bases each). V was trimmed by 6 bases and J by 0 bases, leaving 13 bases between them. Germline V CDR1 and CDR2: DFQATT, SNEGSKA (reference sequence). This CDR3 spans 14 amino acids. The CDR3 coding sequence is TGCAGTGCAAGTGGGGGGACAAGCACAGATACGCAGTATTTT. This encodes CSASGGTSTDTQYF.

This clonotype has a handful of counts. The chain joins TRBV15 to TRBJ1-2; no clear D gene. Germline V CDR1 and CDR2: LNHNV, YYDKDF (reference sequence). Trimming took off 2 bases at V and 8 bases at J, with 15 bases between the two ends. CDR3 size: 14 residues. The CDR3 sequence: CATSRSVEGLGYTF. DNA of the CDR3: TGTGCCACCAGCAGATCGGTCGAGGGCCTAGGCTACACCTTC.

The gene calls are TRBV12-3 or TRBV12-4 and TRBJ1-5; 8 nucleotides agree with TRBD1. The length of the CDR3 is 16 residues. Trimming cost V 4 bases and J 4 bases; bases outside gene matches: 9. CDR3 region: CASSSTGTGNNQPQHF. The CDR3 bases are TGTGCCAGCAGTTCTACCGGGACAGGCAATAATCAGCCCCAGCATTTT.

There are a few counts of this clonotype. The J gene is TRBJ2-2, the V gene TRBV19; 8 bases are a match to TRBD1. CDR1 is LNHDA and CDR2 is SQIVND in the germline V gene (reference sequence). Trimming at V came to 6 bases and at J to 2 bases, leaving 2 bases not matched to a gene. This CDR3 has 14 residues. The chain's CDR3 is CASRDRVNTGELFF. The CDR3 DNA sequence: TGTGCCAGTAGGGACAGGGTCAACACCGGGGAGCTGTTTTTT.

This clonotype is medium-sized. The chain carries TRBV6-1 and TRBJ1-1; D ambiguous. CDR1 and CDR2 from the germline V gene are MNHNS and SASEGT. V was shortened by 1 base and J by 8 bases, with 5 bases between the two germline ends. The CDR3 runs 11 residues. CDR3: CASSEDGEAFF. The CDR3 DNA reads TGTGCCAGCAGTGAAGATGGGGAAGCTTTCTTT.